The 8 T cell receptor beta chains below all came from one sample that was sequenced in a study of beta chain features in type 1 diabetes. Reverse transcribing all isolated RNA meant expressed TCRB transcripts were sequenced. Profiled with immunoSEQ multiplex PCR; TCRdb holds only in-frame clones, not every one. The sample carries 600,000 to 650,000 clones, 15% to 17% recorded once. Sequencing used naive CD4+ T cells from blood. The receptors come from a man aged 18 to 35 in good health.

The chain links TRBV28 to TRBJ1-5; D not certain. V was clipped by 2 bases and J by 4 bases, with 15 bases between them. CDR1 MDHEN and CDR2 SYDVKM come from the germline V gene. The CDR3 sequence is 16 residues long. DNA of the CDR3: TGTGCCAGCAGTTTAGTCAGGTTGCCTAGTAATCAGCCCCAGCATTTT. Its translation is CASSLVRLPSNQPQHF. The entire variable domain, with the rest obtained from reference TRBV28 and TRBJ1-5, is as follows: DVKVTQSSRYLVKRTGEKVFLECVQDMDHENMFWYRQDPGLGLRLIYFSYDVKMKEKGDIPEGYSVSREKKERFSLILESASTNQTSMYLCASSLVRLPSNQPQHFGDGTRLSIL.

About this clone: Other DNA sequences from this sample encode an identical CDR3 as well. The chain joins TRBV5-1 to TRBJ2-7; D gene uncertain. CDR3 length: 11 residues. Trimming pared 1 base from V and 5 bases from J, leaving 4 bases between. Germline V CDR1 and CDR2: SGHRS, YFSETQ. The CDR3 reads CASSLLDEQYF. CDR3 coding DNA: TGCGCCAGCAGCTTGCTGGACGAGCAGTACTTC. The whole variable domain, remainder taken from reference TRBV5-1 and TRBJ2-7, is KAGVTQTPRYLIKTRGQQVTLSCSPISGHRSVSWYQQTPGQGLQFLFEYFSETQRNKGNFPGRFSGRQFSNSRSEMNVSTLELGDSALYLCASSLLDEQYFGPGTRLTVT.

This clone has more than one count but fewer than ten. The gene calls are TRBV5-4 and TRBJ2-7; weak D call: TRBD1 (6 bases). The CDR3 has 15 residues. CDR1 SGHNT and CDR2 YYREEE come from the germline V gene (reference sequence). V was pared by 4 bases and J by 3 bases, with 17 bases between. The DNA of the CDR3 is TGTGCCAGCAGCCCGGGGACACTACCCTTCTACGAGCAGTACTTC. It encodes CASSPGTLPFYEQYF.

This clone appeared a few times. The chain employs TRBV5-1 and TRBJ2-3; 12 bases are shared with TRBD2. Germline V CDR1 and CDR2: SGHRS, YFSETQ. V lost 4 bases to trimming and J lost 6 bases; unmatched junction nucleotides: 9. The CDR3 covers 16 residues. CDR3 region: CASSIGLAGPQDTQYF. The CDR3 nucleotides are TGCGCCAGCAGCATCGGACTAGCGGGGCCACAGGATACGCAGTATTTT.

This clone was seen a few times. The chain recombines TRBV2 with TRBJ1-1; TRBD1 might be the D (5 bases). Trimming stripped 5 bases from V and 1 base from J, with 11 bases between. Germline V gene sequence: CDR1 SNHLY, CDR2 FYNNEI. The CDR3 runs to 14 residues. The CDR3 coding sequence is TGTGCCAGCAGTATCGGACAATCGAACACTGAAGCTTTCTTT. Translation: CASSIGQSNTEAFF.

This clone turned up a few times. The rearrangement uses TRBV9 and TRBJ2-2, with 7 bases lining up with TRBD1. The V gene end was trimmed by 0 bases and the J gene end by 5 bases; junction bases not matched to a gene: 7. CDR3 size: 16 residues. Germline V gives CDR1 SGDLS, CDR2 YYNGEE. CDR3 DNA sequence: TGTGCCAGCAGCGTAGTCTGGTGGGACAGTACCGGGGAGCTGTTTTTT. As protein: CASSVVWWDSTGELFF.

The V call is TRBV7-2, the J call TRBJ2-5; 7 positions agree with TRBD1. Per the germline V gene, CDR1 is SGHTA and CDR2 is FQGNSA. CDR3 length: 15 amino acids. J lost 1 base, V lost 8 bases, and 10 bases had no gene match. CDR3 region: CASRRQGMSQETQYF. CDR3 coding DNA: TGTGCCAGCCGGCGACAGGGTATGAGCCAAGAGACCCAGTACTTC.

This clone was observed a handful of times. The V and J genes are TRBV7-9 and TRBJ1-2; 7 positions agree with TRBD1. The CDR3 covers 14 residues. The J segment lost 6 bases and the V segment lost 5 bases, leaving 9 bases of the junction unmatched. Germline CDR1 and CDR2: SEHNR and FQNEAQ (reference sequence). The CDR3 DNA reads TGTGCCAGCAGCCCGGGACAGATATGGGATGGCTACACCTTC. Its translation is CASSPGQIWDGYTF.